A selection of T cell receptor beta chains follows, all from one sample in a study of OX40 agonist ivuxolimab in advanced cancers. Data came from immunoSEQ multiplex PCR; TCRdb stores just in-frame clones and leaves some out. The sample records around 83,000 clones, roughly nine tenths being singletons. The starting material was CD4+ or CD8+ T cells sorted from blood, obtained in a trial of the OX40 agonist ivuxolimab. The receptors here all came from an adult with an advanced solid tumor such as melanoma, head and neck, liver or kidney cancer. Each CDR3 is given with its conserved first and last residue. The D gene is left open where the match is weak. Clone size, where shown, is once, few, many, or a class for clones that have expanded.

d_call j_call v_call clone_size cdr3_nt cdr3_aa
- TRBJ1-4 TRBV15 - TGTGCCACCAGCAGAGATCCTGCAGACCCTAATGAAAAACTGTTTTTT CATSRDPADPNEKLFF
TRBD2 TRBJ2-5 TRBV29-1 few TGCAGCGTTGAGGGCGACGGGGGGGAGACCCAGTACTTC CSVEGDGGETQYF
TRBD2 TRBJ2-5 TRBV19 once TGTGCCAGTAGTACAGGACTAGCGGGAGGAGAGACCCAGTACTTC CASSTGLAGGETQYF
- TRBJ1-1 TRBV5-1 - TGCGCCAGCAGCTTCACAGGGTCCCCAGTCTACAACACTGAAGCTTTCTTT CASSFTGSPVYNTEAFF
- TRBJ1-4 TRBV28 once TGTGCCAGTTTCGACACCCTTAATGAAAAACTGTTTTTT CASFDTLNEKLFF
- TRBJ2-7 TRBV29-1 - TGCAGCGTGCGAGGGGGATCTCTCTACGAGCAGTACTTC CSVRGGSLYEQYF
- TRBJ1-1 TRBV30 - TGTGCCTGGAGTCCCGGACAGTTTACTGAAGCTTTCTTT CAWSPGQFTEAFF
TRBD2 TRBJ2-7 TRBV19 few TGTGCCACCCGTGGGCTAGCGGGAGCCTACGAGCAGTACTTC CATRGLAGAYEQYF
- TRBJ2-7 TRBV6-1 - TGTGCCAGCAGTAATCTAGGCGGTTACGAGCAGTACTTC CASSNLGGYEQYF
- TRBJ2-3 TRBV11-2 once TGTGCCAGCAGCTTAGCGAGCCCCACAGATACGCAGTATTTT CASSLASPTDTQYF
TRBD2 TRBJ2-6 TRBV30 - TGTGCCTGGGGCCTAGCGGGCGCGTCTGGGGCCAACGTCCTGACTTTC CAWGLAGASGANVLTF
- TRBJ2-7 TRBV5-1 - - CASSLTLVMGQAYTPYEQYF
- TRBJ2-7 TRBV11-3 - TGTGCCAGCAGCCGTTTCTACGAGCAGTACTTC CASSRFYEQYF
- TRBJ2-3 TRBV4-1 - TGCGCCAGCAGCCTTGGGTTGACAGATACGCAGTATTTT CASSLGLTDTQYF
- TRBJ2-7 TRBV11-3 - TGTGCCAGCAGCATAGGGGCCACACTCGAGCAGTACTTC CASSIGATLEQYF
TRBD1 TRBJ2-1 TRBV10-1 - TGCGCCAGCAGCACAACCGGGACAGGAAGTGATGAGCAGTTCTTC CASSTTGTGSDEQFF
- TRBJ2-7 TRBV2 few TGTGCCAGCAACGTGGGAGTTGGATACGAGCAGTACTTC CASNVGVGYEQYF
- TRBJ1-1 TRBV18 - TGTGCCAGCTCACCGAGGGCTGGCACTGAAGCTTTCTTT CASSPRAGTEAFF
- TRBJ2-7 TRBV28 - TGTGCCAGCAGTTCCTTAGGCTACGAGCAGTACTTC CASSSLGYEQYF
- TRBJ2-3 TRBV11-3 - TGTGCCAGCAGCTTCGGGACAGATACGCAGTATTTT CASSFGTDTQYF
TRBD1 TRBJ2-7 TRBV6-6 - TGTGCCAGCAGTTATCCGGGACAGGGGGCCAACGAGCAGTACTTC CASSYPGQGANEQYF
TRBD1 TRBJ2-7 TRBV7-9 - TGTGCCAGCAGCTTATCGGGGACAGCCTCGAACGAGCAGTACTTC CASSLSGTASNEQYF
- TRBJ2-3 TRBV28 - TGTGCCAGCAGTTTATCTAGGGGCACGCAGTATTTT CASSLSRGTQYF
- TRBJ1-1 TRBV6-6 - TGTGCCAGCAGCCAAATGATGAACACTGAAGCTTTCTTT CASSQMMNTEAFF
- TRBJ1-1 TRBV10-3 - TGTGCCATCAGTGCTGCGGGGGCATCTGAAGCTTTCTTT CAISAAGASEAFF
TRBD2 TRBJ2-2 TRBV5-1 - TGCGCCAGCAGCTTGGGACTAGCGGGAGCGGACACCGGGGAGCTGTTTTTT CASSLGLAGADTGELFF
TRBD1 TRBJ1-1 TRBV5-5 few TGTGCCAGCAGCGAAGGACAGGGGCGCGAAGCTTTCTTT CASSEGQGREAFF
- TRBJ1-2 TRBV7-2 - TGTGCCAGCAGCCCGCAGGAGAACTATGGCTACACCTTC CASSPQENYGYTF
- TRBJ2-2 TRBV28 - TGTGCCAGCAGCACACCGGACACCACCGGGGAGCTGTTTTTT CASSTPDTTGELFF
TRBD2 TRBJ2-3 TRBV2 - TGTGCCAGCAGGACGGCCACTAGCGGTAACACAGATACGCAGTATTTT CASRTATSGNTDTQYF
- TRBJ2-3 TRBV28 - TGTGCCAGCAGTTCGGGGGATCGGGGGGATACGCAGTATTTT CASSSGDRGDTQYF
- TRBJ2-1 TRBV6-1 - TGTGCCAGCAGCCTGACTAGGCCAACTGAGCAGTTCTTC CASSLTRPTEQFF
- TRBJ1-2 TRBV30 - TGTGCCTGGAGGGCAGAGATCTACACCTTC CAWRAEIYTF
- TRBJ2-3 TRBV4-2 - TGTGCCAGCAGCCAAGATGGGGTTCCTACAGATACGCAGTATTTT CASSQDGVPTDTQYF
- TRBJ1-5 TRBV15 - TGTGCCACCAGCAGGGCGGACAATCTAGGGCCCCAGCATTTT CATSRADNLGPQHF
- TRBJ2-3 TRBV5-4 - TGTGCCAGCAGCTTGGGACGGCCAGCGGGAGATACGCAGTATTTT CASSLGRPAGDTQYF
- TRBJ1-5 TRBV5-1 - TGCGCCAGCAGCTTTAACCCGGGGGGATCTTTAAGCAATCAGCCCCAGCATTTT CASSFNPGGSLSNQPQHF
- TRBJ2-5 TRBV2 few TGTGCCAGCAGTGACTCGGCTATGGCGTCCCAGTACTTC CASSDSAMASQYF
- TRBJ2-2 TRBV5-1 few TGCGCCAGCAGCCCCATGGGAACCAACACCGGGGAGCTGTTTTTT CASSPMGTNTGELFF
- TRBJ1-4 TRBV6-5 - TGTGCCAGCAGTTACTTCGGGGAGACTGATGAAAAACTGTTTTTT CASSYFGETDEKLFF
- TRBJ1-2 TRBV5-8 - TGTGCCAGCAGCTTCGGCGTAGGGACACATGGCTACACCTTC CASSFGVGTHGYTF